Each of the 26 T cell receptor beta chains below was sequenced from the same sample in a study of Graves' ophthalmopathy and Graves' hyperthyroidism. Amplifying from RNA transcripts, the study obtained TCR beta CDR3 regions. Second-round multiplex PCR came after a first-round RT-PCR that employed HTBI primers. Using its own MiXCR run on the multiplex PCR reads, TCRdb lists one record per CDR3 protein. The repertoire consists of a few hundred thousand distinct CDR3 sequences, with 15% to 20% occurring once and the leading ten covering over 9%. The material sequenced was peripheral blood. These receptor sequences come from an adult man with Graves' ophthalmopathy.

The table lists this clonotype with many counts. The V gene is TRBV12-3 or TRBV12-4, the J gene TRBJ1-2; D unresolved. Trimming left V 4 bases short and J 4 bases short, with 10 bases between. The CDR3 is 13 amino acids. The CDR3 region is CASSSHGSYGYTF. CDR3 DNA: TGTGCCAGCAGTTCCCACGGGAGCTATGGCTACACCTTC.

The chain recombines TRBV5-4 with TRBJ2-7, with D perhaps TRBD1 (6 bases). The CDR3 spans 15 residues. Per germline, CDR1 SGHNT and CDR2 YYREEE (reference sequence). The V end lost 3 bases, the J end lost 5 bases, and 18 bases lay between the germline ends. CDR3 in amino acids: CASSSPGHGLDEQYF. CDR3 coding DNA: TGTGCCAGCAGCTCGCCGGGACATGGCTTAGACGAGCAGTACTTC.

This clonotype was seen many times. The chain links TRBV11-2 to TRBJ1-3, with D hard to call. This CDR3 comprises 15 residues. V lost 0 bases, J lost 0 bases, and 6 bases lay in between. Germline CDR1 is SGHAT and CDR2 is FQNNGV. The DNA of the CDR3 is TGTGCCAGCAGCTTAGATTTCGGCTCTGGAAACACCATATATTTT. Encoded protein: CASSLDFGSGNTIYF.

This clonotype was counted ten times or more. The junction and the germline gene differ at one end; a read error may be behind it. V is TRBV11-2 and J is TRBJ2-5; D gene ambiguous. The CDR3 spans 12 residues. Germline V gene sequence: CDR1 SGHAT, CDR2 FQNNGV. This chain's CDR3 is CASSLGVETQHF. Here the CDR3 DNA reads TGTGCCAGCAGCTTAGGTGTAGAGACCCAGCACTTC.

This clonotype was observed many times. The V and J genes are TRBV6-1 and TRBJ1-2; possible D gene TRBD1, 5 bases. V lost 8 bases and J 1 base, leaving 14 bases between the germline ends. Germline loops: CDR1 MNHNS, CDR2 SASEGT. This CDR3 has 14 residues. The CDR3 sequence is CASVRDGLNYGYTF. CDR3 coding DNA: TGTGCCAGCGTCCGGGACGGACTTAACTATGGCTACACCTTC.

This clonotype has ten or more counts. This may be a read error, as it is one base from a much larger clone. This chain connects TRBV7-2 to TRBJ1-2; TRBD1 might be the D (5 bases). The germline V and J ends were trimmed by 8 bases and 2 bases, with 15 bases remaining between them. This CDR3 is built from 14 residues. Germline values: CDR1 SGHTA, CDR2 FQGNSA. In DNA, the CDR3 is TGTGCCAGCGGCTCCGGAGGGACGAACTATGGCTACACCTTC. This encodes CASGSGGTNYGYTF. Full variable domain (missing parts from reference TRBV7-2 and TRBJ1-2): GAGVSQSPSNKVTEKGKDVELRCDPISGHTALYWYRQSLGQGLEFLIYFQGNSAPDKSGLPSDRFSAERTGGSVSTLTIQRTQQEDSAVYLCASGSGGTNYGYTFGSGTRLTVV.

The chain's CDR3 is CASSSGQGLRPQHF. CDR3 nucleotide sequence: TGTGCCAGCAGTTCGGGACAGGGGTTGCGGCCCCAGCATTTT. The chain employs TRBV6-2 or TRBV6-3 and TRBJ1-5, with 10 bases lining up with TRBD1. V gave up 4 bases and J gave up 9 bases; unmatched junction bases: 6. This CDR3 has 14 amino acids. Germline loops: CDR1 MNHEY, CDR2 SVGEGT.

This clonotype was observed at least ten times. The chain combines TRBV4-1 with TRBJ1-2; D is undetermined. Germline lookup yields CDR1 MGHRA and CDR2 YSYEKL. V lost 1 base to trimming and J lost 5 bases, with 8 bases between them. This CDR3 is 13 amino acids long. The CDR3 here is CASSQGPGYGYTF. DNA of the CDR3: TGCGCCAGCAGCCAAGGTCCGGGTTATGGCTACACCTTC.

This clonotype has a count of ten or more. The rearrangement uses TRBV6-5 and TRBJ1-1; a weak D match, TRBD1 (5 bases). CDR3 length: 15 amino acids. V lost 2 bases to trimming and J lost 0 bases, with 10 bases between them. In germline, CDR1 is MNHEY, CDR2 SVGAGI. The CDR3, as DNA: TGTGCCAGCAGTTACAACGGGGGGGTGAACACTGAAGCTTTCTTT. Encoded protein: CASSYNGGVNTEAFF.

This clonotype was seen at least ten times. The rearrangement joins TRBV19 to TRBJ1-5; TRBD1 might be the D (5 bases). With 3 bases removed from V and 3 bases from J, the gap between germline ends came to 12 bases. CDR1 and CDR2 from the germline V gene are LNHDA and SQIVND (reference sequence). This CDR3 is 15 amino acids long. The CDR3 coding sequence is TGTGCCAGTAGTATGGCCGGGACCGCCAATCAGCCCCAGCATTTT. Encoded protein: CASSMAGTANQPQHF.

The table lists this clonotype with many counts. This rearrangement joins TRBV6-4 to TRBJ1-4, with 10 bases aligning to TRBD1. The trim removed 6 bases at V and 3 bases at J, leaving 10 bases unmatched. CDR3 size: 17 residues. Germline V gene sequence: CDR1 MRHNA, CDR2 SNTAGT. Here the CDR3 reads CASRPGTGVRANEKLFF. As DNA, the CDR3 is TGTGCCAGCAGACCCGGGACAGGGGTTCGTGCTAATGAAAAACTGTTTTTT.

This clonotype was detected many times. This rearrangement joins TRBV6-5 to TRBJ2-7; D not certain. CDR1 MNHEY and CDR2 SVGAGI come from the germline V gene. CDR3 length: 12 residues. V was clipped by 4 bases and J by 5 bases, with 9 bases between them. CDR3 loop: CASSSDPDEQYF. The CDR3 DNA follows: TGTGCCAGCAGTTCGGACCCCGACGAGCAGTACTTC.

This clonotype was observed at least ten times. The chain carries TRBV20-1 and TRBJ1-5; 7 bases align to TRBD1. The CDR3 extends over 13 amino acids. V trimming: 6 bases; J trimming: 7 bases; junction bases outside the gene matches: 9. Looked up from germline, CDR1 is DFQATT and CDR2 is SNEGSKA (reference sequence). CDR3 in amino acids: CSATRQGKQPQHF. The CDR3 DNA reads TGCAGTGCCACCCGACAGGGAAAGCAGCCCCAGCATTTT.

V is TRBV6-1 and J is TRBJ2-7; 9 bases are shared with TRBD1. Germline V gene data show CDR1 as MNHNS and CDR2 as SASEGT. CDR3 length: 15 amino acids. V was clipped by 7 bases and J by 1 base; unmatched bases: 8. CDR3 in amino acids: CASNLDRGNSYEQYF. CDR3 bases: TGTGCCAGCAACTTGGACAGGGGAAATTCCTACGAGCAGTACTTC.

The sample holds many counts of this clonotype. The chain uses TRBV6-1 and TRBJ1-2; the D gene is possibly TRBD1 (6 bases). The germline V gene encodes CDR1 MNHNS and CDR2 SASEGT. The CDR3 extends over 10 amino acids. V shed 8 bases and J shed 14 bases, with 15 bases lying between them. The CDR3 loop is CASSYDRLTF. The CDR3 bases are TGTGCCAGCTCGTACGACAGGCTAACCTTC.

This clonotype has ten or more counts. The rearrangement uses TRBV11-2 and TRBJ1-5, with unresolved D. This CDR3 is built from 12 residues. Trimming shortened V by 3 bases and J by 5 bases, and 5 bases separated the two germline ends. Looked up from germline, CDR1 is SGHAT and CDR2 is FQNNGV. CDR3 DNA: TGTGCCAGCAGCTTCGGGGATCAGCCCCAGCATTTT. It is translated as CASSFGDQPQHF.

This clonotype appeared many times. The J gene is TRBJ2-2, the V gene TRBV6-2 or TRBV6-3; D is possibly TRBD1 or TRBD2 (5 bases each). The germline V gene has CDR1 MNHEY and CDR2 SVGEGT. The CDR3 covers 15 residues. Trimming took 2 bases from V and 7 from J, leaving 14 bases between them. The CDR3 loop is CASSYTRERHGELFF. CDR3 sequence (DNA): TGTGCCAGCAGTTACACCAGGGAGCGGCACGGGGAGCTGTTTTTT.

The chain uses TRBV4-2 and TRBJ2-7; 7 positions agree with TRBD1. Germline V gene data show CDR1 as LGHNA and CDR2 as YNFKEQ. This CDR3 contains 14 residues. Trimming took 6 bases from V and 6 from J; bases not matched to a gene: 11. CDR3 DNA: TGTGCCAGCAGTCGAAGCAGGGGGACGCGCGAGCAGTACTTC. Translated, it gives CASSRSRGTREQYF.

This clonotype was counted ten times or more. The V and J genes are TRBV9 and TRBJ1-1, with D perhaps matching TRBD1 (5 bases). Looked up from germline, CDR1 is SGDLS and CDR2 is YYNGEE. The CDR3 runs to 15 residues. The V and J ends lost 0 bases and 2 bases respectively, with 11 bases between them. The CDR3 DNA sequence: TGTGCCAGCAGCGTAGTTTCAGGGAGCAACACTGAAGCTTTCTTT. Residues: CASSVVSGSNTEAFF.

This clonotype has at least ten counts. CDR3 coding DNA: TGTGCCACCAGCAGAAATCCGGGACAATCTGGCGAGCAGTACTTC. It is translated as CATSRNPGQSGEQYF. The V and J genes are TRBV15 and TRBJ2-7; D is perhaps TRBD1 (6 bases). V was clipped by 2 bases and J by 6 bases, with 17 bases between them. This CDR3 region has 15 residues. Germline V CDR1 and CDR2: LNHNV, YYDKDF (reference sequence).

This clonotype has ten or more counts. The chain recombines TRBV12-3 or TRBV12-4 with TRBJ2-7; D is unresolved. Deletions cut 5 bases from V and 6 bases from J, with 11 bases between. There are 12 residues in the CDR3. CDR3 bases: TGTGCCAGCAGTCCAGGCCAACCCGAGCAGTACTTC. This encodes CASSPGQPEQYF.

This clonotype was seen ten or more times. The rearrangement uses TRBV25-1 and TRBJ2-7, with 8 bases that match TRBD2. Losses at the gene ends were 6 bases for V and 1 base for J; bases not matched to a gene: 8. The CDR3 has 15 residues. Germline loops: CDR1 MGHDK, CDR2 SYGVNS. DNA for the CDR3: TGTGCCAGCAGCGGGGGGGGATCACGTTCCTACGAGCAGTACTTC. Translation: CASSGGGSRSYEQYF.

This clonotype was counted many times. The chain joins TRBV11-2 to TRBJ2-7, with 7 nucleotides matching TRBD1. V lost 6 bases and J lost 3; bases outside the gene matches: 11. CDR1 is SGHAT, CDR2 FQNNGV, per germline. CDR3 length: 15 amino acids. DNA for the CDR3: TGTGCCAGCAGTTCCCACAGGGGCAAGGACTACGAGCAGTACTTC. It encodes CASSSHRGKDYEQYF.

This clonotype has ten or more counts. The V and J genes are TRBV20-1 and TRBJ1-1; weak D call: TRBD1 (6 bases). V lost 3 bases, J lost 1 base, and 15 bases lay in between. The CDR3 spans 15 residues. CDR1 is DFQATT, CDR2 SNEGSKA, per germline (reference sequence). In DNA form, the CDR3 reads TGCAGTGCTAGGGGGGCGCTGGTTGGGAACACTGAAGCTTTCTTT. The encoded protein is CSARGALVGNTEAFF.

In its sample, this clonotype was seen many times. The V and J genes are TRBV30 and TRBJ1-1; 7 bases align to TRBD1. This CDR3 comprises 15 residues. CDR1 GTSNPN and CDR2 SVGIG come from the germline V gene (reference sequence). With V trimmed by 3 bases and J by 1 base, 8 bases remained unmatched. The CDR3 loop reads CAWRGLGTENTEAFF. In DNA form, the CDR3 reads TGTGCCTGGAGAGGTTTGGGGACAGAGAACACTGAAGCTTTCTTT.

This clonotype was counted between two and nine times. The chain recombines TRBV15 with TRBJ2-5; 11 bases align to TRBD2. V shed 5 bases and J 0 bases; nucleotides not matched to a gene: 5. The CDR3 is 16 residues long. Germline lookup yields CDR1 LNHNV and CDR2 YYDKDF (reference sequence). The CDR3, as DNA: TGTGCCACCAGCCTAGCGGGAGGACTGTACCAAGAGACCCAGTACTTC. Amino acid sequence: CATSLAGGLYQETQYF.